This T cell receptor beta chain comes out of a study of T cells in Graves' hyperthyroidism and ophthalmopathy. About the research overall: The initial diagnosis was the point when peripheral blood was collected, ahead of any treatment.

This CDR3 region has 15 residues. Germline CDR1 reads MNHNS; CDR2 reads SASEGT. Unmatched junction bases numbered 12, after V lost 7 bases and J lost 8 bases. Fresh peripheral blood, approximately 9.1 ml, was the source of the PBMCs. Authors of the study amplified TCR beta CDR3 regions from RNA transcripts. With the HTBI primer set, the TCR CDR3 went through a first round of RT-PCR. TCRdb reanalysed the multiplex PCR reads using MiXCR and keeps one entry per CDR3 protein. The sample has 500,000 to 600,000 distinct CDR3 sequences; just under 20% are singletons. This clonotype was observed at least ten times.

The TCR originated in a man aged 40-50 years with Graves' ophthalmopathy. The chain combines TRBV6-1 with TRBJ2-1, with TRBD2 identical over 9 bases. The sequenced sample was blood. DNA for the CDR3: TGTGCCAGCACCCGCCGAGGCGGGGGGGGACATGAGCAGTTCTTC. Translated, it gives CASTRRGGGGHEQFF.